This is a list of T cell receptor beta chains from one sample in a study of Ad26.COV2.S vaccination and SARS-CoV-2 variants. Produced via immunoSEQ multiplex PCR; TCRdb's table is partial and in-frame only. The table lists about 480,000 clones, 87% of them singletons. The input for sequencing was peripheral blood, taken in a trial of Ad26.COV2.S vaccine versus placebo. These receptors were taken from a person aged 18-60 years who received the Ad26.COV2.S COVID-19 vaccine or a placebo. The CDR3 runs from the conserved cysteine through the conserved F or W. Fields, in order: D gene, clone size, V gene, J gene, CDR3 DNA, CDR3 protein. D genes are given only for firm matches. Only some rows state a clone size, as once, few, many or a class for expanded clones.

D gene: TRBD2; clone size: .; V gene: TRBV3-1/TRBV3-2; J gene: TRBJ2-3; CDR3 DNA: TGTGCCAGCAGGGACGAGCGGGAGATAGGAGATACGCAGTATTTT; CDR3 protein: CASRDEREIGDTQYF
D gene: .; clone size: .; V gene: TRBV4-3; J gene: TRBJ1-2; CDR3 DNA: TGCGCCAGCAGCCACAGCCGGGCGGGGAACTATGGCTACACCTTC; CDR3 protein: CASSHSRAGNYGYTF
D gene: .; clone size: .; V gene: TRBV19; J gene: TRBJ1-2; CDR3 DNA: TGTGCCAGTAGTATTAGACAGCACTATGGCTACACCTTC; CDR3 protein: CASSIRQHYGYTF
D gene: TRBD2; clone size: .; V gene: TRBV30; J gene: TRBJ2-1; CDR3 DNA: TGTGCCTGGAGAGCCGGCGGGAGGGAGAATGAGCAGTTCTTC; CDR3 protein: CAWRAGGRENEQFF
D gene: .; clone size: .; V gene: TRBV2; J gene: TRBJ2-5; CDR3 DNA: TGTGCCAGCAGTGAAGGGGTCGGGGGAGGAGAGACCCAGTACTTC; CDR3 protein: CASSEGVGGGETQYF
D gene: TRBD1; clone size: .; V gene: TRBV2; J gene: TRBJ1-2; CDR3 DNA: TGTGCCAGCCGGGGGGGGGACAGGAGAAACTATGGCTACACCTTC; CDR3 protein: CASRGGDRRNYGYTF
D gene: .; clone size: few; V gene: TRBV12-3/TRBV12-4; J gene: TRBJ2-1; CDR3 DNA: TGTGCCAGCACCCAGGCGCCTAGCAATGAGCAGTTCTTC; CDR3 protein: CASTQAPSNEQFF
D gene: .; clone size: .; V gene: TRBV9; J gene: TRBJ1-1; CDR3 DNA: TGTGCCAGCAGCGTAGGGCCCGAGAACACTGAAGCTTTCTTT; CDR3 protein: CASSVGPENTEAFF
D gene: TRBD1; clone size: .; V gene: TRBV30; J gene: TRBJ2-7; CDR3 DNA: TGTGCCTGGAGTGTATGGGGACAGGGGGACTACGAGCAGTACTTC; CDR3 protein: CAWSVWGQGDYEQYF
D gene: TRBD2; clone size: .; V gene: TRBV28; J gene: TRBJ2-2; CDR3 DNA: TGTGCCAGCAGTCGAAGCGGGAGCGGGGAGCTGTTTTTT; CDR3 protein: CASSRSGSGELFF
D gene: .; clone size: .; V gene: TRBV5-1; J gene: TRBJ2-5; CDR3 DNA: TGCGCCAGCAGCTTGGCAGGGACAGAGACCCAGTACTTC; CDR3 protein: CASSLAGTETQYF
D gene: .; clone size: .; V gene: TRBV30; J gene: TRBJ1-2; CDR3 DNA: TGTGCCTGGAGTGCACACTCAGGACCAGCTAACTATGGCTACACCTTC; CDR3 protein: CAWSAHSGPANYGYTF
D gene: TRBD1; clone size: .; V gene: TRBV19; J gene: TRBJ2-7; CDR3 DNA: TGTGCCAGTAGTGCAACCGGGACAGGGTTCAACGAGCAGTACTTC; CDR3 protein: CASSATGTGFNEQYF
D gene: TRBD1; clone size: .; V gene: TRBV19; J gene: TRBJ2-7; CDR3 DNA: TGTGCCAGCGGACAGGGTCCCTCCTCCTACGAGCAGTACTTC; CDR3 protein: CASGQGPSSYEQYF
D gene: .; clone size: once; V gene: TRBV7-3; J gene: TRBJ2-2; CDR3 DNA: TGTGCCAGCAGCTTTTCGACCGGGGAGCTGTTTTTT; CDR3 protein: CASSFSTGELFF
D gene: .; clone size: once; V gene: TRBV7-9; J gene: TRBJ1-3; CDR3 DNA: TGTGCCAGCAGCTTGGGAGGGGGTGCTGACTCTGGAAACACCATATATTTT; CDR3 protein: CASSLGGGADSGNTIYF
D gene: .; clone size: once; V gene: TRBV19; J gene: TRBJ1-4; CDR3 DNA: TGTGCCAGTAGTCCGGGCCTCGGAACACCAACTAATGAAAAACTGTTTTTT; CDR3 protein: CASSPGLGTPTNEKLFF
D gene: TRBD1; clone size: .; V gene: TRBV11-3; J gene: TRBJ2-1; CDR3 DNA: TGTGCCAGCAGCTTATTTTACAGGGGCTCCTACAATGAGCAGTTCTTC; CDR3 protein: CASSLFYRGSYNEQFF
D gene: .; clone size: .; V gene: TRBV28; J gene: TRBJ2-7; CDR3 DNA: TGTGCCAGCAGTTTTCCCCGACTTACCCTAAATTACGAGCAGTACTTC; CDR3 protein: CASSFPRLTLNYEQYF
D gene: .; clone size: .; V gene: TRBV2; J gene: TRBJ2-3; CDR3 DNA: TGTGCCAGCAGCCTGGGGCGTACGCAGTATTTT; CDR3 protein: CASSLGRTQYF
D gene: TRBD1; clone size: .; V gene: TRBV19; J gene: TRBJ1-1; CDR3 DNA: TGTGCCAGTAGTAACAGACAGGGTGGGTACGTTGAAGCTTTCTTT; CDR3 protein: CASSNRQGGYVEAFF
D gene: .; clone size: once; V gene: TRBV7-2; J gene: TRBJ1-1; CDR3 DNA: TGTGCCAGCAGGTATGGCACTCAGAACACTGAAGCTTTCTTT; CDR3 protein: CASRYGTQNTEAFF
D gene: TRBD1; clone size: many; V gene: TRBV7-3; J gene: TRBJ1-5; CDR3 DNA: TGTGCCAGCAGCAGACCCACCATGGACAGGCCTCAGCCCCAGCATTTT; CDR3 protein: CASSRPTMDRPQPQHF
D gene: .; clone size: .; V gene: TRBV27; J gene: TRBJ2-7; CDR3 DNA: TGTGCCAGCAGCAGTCCGGCAGTCTCCTCCTACGAGCAGTACTTC; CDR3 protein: CASSSPAVSSYEQYF
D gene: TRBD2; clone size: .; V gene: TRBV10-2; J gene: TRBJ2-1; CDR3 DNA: TGCGCCAGCAGTTGGGTAGGGGCTAGCGGGAGAAATGAGCAGTTCTTC; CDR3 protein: CASSWVGASGRNEQFF
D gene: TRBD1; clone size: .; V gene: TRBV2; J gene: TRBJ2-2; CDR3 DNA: TGTGCCAGCAGCCGGGACAGGACGAACACCGGGGAGCTGTTTTTT; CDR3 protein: CASSRDRTNTGELFF
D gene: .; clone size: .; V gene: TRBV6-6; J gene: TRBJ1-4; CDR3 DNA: TGTGCCAGCAGTTACGGTTGGGGATCGGAAAAACTGTTTTTT; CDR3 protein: CASSYGWGSEKLFF
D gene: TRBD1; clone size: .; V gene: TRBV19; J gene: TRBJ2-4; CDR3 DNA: TGTGCCAGTAGTCGAGGGGGCGGTGGAAACATTCAGTACTTC; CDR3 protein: CASSRGGGGNIQYF
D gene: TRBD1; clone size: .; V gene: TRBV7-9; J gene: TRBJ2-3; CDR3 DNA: TGTGCCAGCAGCTTATACGGGACAGGGGGCGCAAAACCGGCAGATACGCAGTATTTT; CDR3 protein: CASSLYGTGGAKPADTQYF
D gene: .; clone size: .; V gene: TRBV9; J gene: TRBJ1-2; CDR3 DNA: TGTGCCAGCAGCGTAGACCCAAAAGGCAACTATGGCTACACCTTC; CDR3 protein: CASSVDPKGNYGYTF
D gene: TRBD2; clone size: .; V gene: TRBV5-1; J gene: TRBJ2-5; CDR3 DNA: TGCGCCAGCAGTCGGAGCGGGAGGGCCCCGAGAGAGACCCAGTACTTC; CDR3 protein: CASSRSGRAPRETQYF
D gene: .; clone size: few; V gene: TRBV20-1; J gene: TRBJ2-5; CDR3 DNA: TGCAGTGCTACACAGGGTATGACCCAGTACTTC; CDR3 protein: CSATQGMTQYF